This record covers a single T cell receptor beta chain. The sample originates from a study of blood T cell repertoires in COVID-19. As for the study in general: T cells, B-cell-depleted T cells, or PBMCs supplied cDNA or gDNA.

Authors' analysis steps: The assay estimated nucleated cells by amplifying reference gene primers. Using immunoSEQ multiplex PCR, the repertoire was profiled, and TCRdb retains in-frame clones only, with some absent. That table supplies the V and J calls and clone size; D and trimming were determined from the DNA. The sample shows roughly 200,000 clones, 65% to 85% of them seen only once. The TCR comes from a man aged 35-49 years with active or convalescent COVID-19. Specimen: peripheral blood.

As DNA, the CDR3 is TGTGCCAGCAGTGAAGAACAATATTTACCTGAAGCTTTCTTT. It codes for CASSEEQYLPEAFF. The genes are TRBV2 and TRBJ1-1; no clear D gene. CDR1 is SNHLY and CDR2 is FYNNEI in the germline V gene. Trimming stripped 1 base from V and 6 bases from J, with 12 bases between. CDR3 length: 14 amino acids.